Listed below are T cell receptor beta chains from one sample, sequenced in a study of blood T cells in healthy people across ages. TCRdb analysed the 5' RACE reads with MiXCR anew, one entry per CDR3 protein. The top ten hold approximately 3.6% of the sample, which has hundreds of thousands of distinct CDR3 sequences, over 20% seen once. Material for sequencing was blood. The receptors were sampled from a man between 65 and 79 years old in good health. Both conserved end residues are part of each CDR3. A D gene is named only where the DNA matches it firmly. Size values are once, few and many counts, or a class for expanded clones, and some rows have none.

16 | - | TRBJ2-1 | TRBV12-3/TRBV12-4 | few | TGTGCCAGCAGTTTATCTCCGGGAGATGCGAGGAGTGAGCAGTTCTTC | CASSLSPGDARSEQFF
19 | TRBD2 | TRBJ2-1 | TRBV18 | - | TGTGCCAGCTCACCACCAGTTGGTAGCGGGAGGTGGGCCTACAATGAGCAGTTCTTC | CASSPPVGSGRWAYNEQFF
13 | - | TRBJ2-7 | TRBV4-3 | few | TGCGCCAGCAGCCTGCAGGGGCGGGGCGAGCAGTACTTC | CASSLQGRGEQYF
16 | TRBD2 | TRBJ2-1 | TRBV9 | - | TGTGCCAGCAGCACATGGGGGCTAGCGGGAGGGGAGGAGCAGTTCTTC | CASSTWGLAGGEEQFF
13 | - | TRBJ2-5 | TRBV19 | few | TGTGCCAGTAGTACCACAGTGTCAGAGACCCAGTACTTC | CASSTTVSETQYF
14 | - | TRBJ1-5 | TRBV20-1 | few | TGCAGTGCTACTGACAGGAGGGGCAATCAGCCCCAGCATTTT | CSATDRRGNQPQHF
14 | TRBD2 | TRBJ2-7 | TRBV6-5 | - | TGTGCCAGCACCTATCGACTAGCGGGAAGCGAGCAGTACTTC | CASTYRLAGSEQYF
12 | - | TRBJ2-5 | TRBV12-3/TRBV12-4 | many | TGTGCCAGCAGTTTCCTGGGAGAGACCCAGTACTTC | CASSFLGETQYF
10 | - | TRBJ2-7 | TRBV29-1 | - | TGCAGCGTTGTTCACTACGAGCAGTACTTC | CSVVHYEQYF
16 | - | TRBJ2-1 | TRBV7-3 | few | TGTGCCAGCAGCTCACGGGACTCGAGCTCCTACAATGAGCAGTTCTTC | CASSSRDSSSYNEQFF
17 | TRBD2 | TRBJ2-7 | TRBV7-2 | - | TGTGCCAGCAGCTTAGTACTAGCGGGAGGATTGACCTACGAGCAGTACTTC | CASSLVLAGGLTYEQYF
16 | - | TRBJ2-1 | TRBV10-3 | few | TGTGCCATCAGTGAGAGGGGGAGTGGGATTAGCAATGAGCAGTTCTTC | CAISERGSGISNEQFF
14 | - | TRBJ2-5 | TRBV11-2 | - | TGTGCCAGCAGCCCGACAGGACGGAAAGAGACCCAGTACTTC | CASSPTGRKETQYF
14 | - | TRBJ2-2 | TRBV28 | - | TGTGCCAGCAGAGGTTATATGGACACCGGGGAGCTGTTTTTT | CASRGYMDTGELFF
15 | TRBD2 | TRBJ2-3 | TRBV9 | few | TGTGCCAGCAGCGTACTCGCGGGAGCGGCAGATACGCAGTATTTT | CASSVLAGAADTQYF
16 | - | TRBJ2-3 | TRBV5-1 | - | TGCGCCAGCAGCTTGGCCACGGGCAGTAAGGCAGATACGCAGTATTTT | CASSLATGSKADTQYF
15 | TRBD1 | TRBJ2-2 | TRBV6-2/TRBV6-3 | few | TGTGCCAGCAGTCTACAGGGGCCGGGCACCGGGGAGCTGTTTTTT | CASSLQGPGTGELFF
14 | - | TRBJ1-4 | TRBV12-3/TRBV12-4 | - | TGTGCCAGCAGTTTTTTGGACAATAATGAAAAACTGTTTTTT | CASSFLDNNEKLFF
14 | - | TRBJ2-5 | TRBV20-1 | many | TGCAGTGCTTTACAACAGATTGGGGCAGAGACCCAGTACTTC | CSALQQIGAETQYF
14 | - | TRBJ1-2 | TRBV5-1 | many | TGCGCCAGCAGCTTGGCCCCGGGGGACTATGGCTACACCTTC | CASSLAPGDYGYTF
14 | TRBD1 | TRBJ1-5 | TRBV14 | few | TGTGCCAGCAGCCCGACAGGGGCGCATCAGCCCCAGCATTTT | CASSPTGAHQPQHF
14 | - | TRBJ2-7 | TRBV7-8 | few | TGTGCCAGCAGCTTTCGAAGAAACTCCTACGAGCAGTACTTC | CASSFRRNSYEQYF
14 | TRBD2 | TRBJ2-5 | TRBV3-1 | - | TGTGCCAGCAGCCAGCGAGCGGGAGGTGAGACCCAGTACTTC | CASSQRAGGETQYF
17 | TRBD1 | TRBJ2-3 | TRBV29-1 | many | TGCAGCGTCGCGGGACAGGGGGTTTCGACTAGCACAGATACGCAGTATTTT | CSVAGQGVSTSTDTQYF
12 | - | TRBJ1-1 | TRBV7-9 | - | TGTGCCAGCACCCACGAGAACACTGAAGCTTTCTTT | CASTHENTEAFF
12 | TRBD1 | TRBJ1-5 | TRBV19 | few | TGTGCCAGTAGCGACAGGGCTCAGCCCCAGCATTTT | CASSDRAQPQHF
15 | - | TRBJ2-4 | TRBV21-1 | - | TGTGCCAGCAGCCCCTGGGAAATAGCCAAAAACATTCAGTACTTC | CASSPWEIAKNIQYF
15 | TRBD2 | TRBJ2-3 | TRBV29-1 | few | TGCAGCGTTGGAGCTCTAGCGGGAGGAGGGGATACGCAGTATTTT | CSVGALAGGGDTQYF
16 | TRBD2 | TRBJ2-7 | TRBV10-3 | few | TGTGCCATCAGTGACCCCACTAGCGGGAACTCCTACGAGCAGTACTTC | CAISDPTSGNSYEQYF
16 | TRBD1 | TRBJ1-4 | TRBV2 | few | TGTGCCAGCAGGGAAGGACAGGGGACACCTAATGAAAAACTGTTTTTT | CASREGQGTPNEKLFF
15 | TRBD1 | TRBJ2-5 | TRBV29-1 | few | TGCAGCGTTGGACCCCGGACAGGGTGGGGAGAGACCCAGTACTTC | CSVGPRTGWGETQYF
12 | - | TRBJ1-5 | TRBV12-3/TRBV12-4 | - | TGTGCCAGCAGTTTCCCATTCCAGCCCCAGCATTTT | CASSFPFQPQHF
14 | TRBD1 | TRBJ1-5 | TRBV28 | - | TGTGTCTCGAATCCACAGGGGGCCGATCAGCCCCAGCATTTT | CVSNPQGADQPQHF
15 | - | TRBJ2-5 | TRBV4-1 | - | TGCGCCAGCAGCCGATACTCTGGGGTGCAAGAGACCCAGTACTTC | CASSRYSGVQETQYF
16 | TRBD2 | TRBJ2-7 | TRBV7-9 | many | TGTGCCAGCAGCTTAGAGCGGGAGGGTCCCACCTACGAGCAGTACTTC | CASSLEREGPTYEQYF
16 | TRBD1 | TRBJ1-5 | TRBV4-1 | - | TGCGCCAGCAGCCAGGAGACAGGGGGCGTCGGTCAGCCCCAGCATTTT | CASSQETGGVGQPQHF
15 | TRBD2 | TRBJ2-1 | TRBV27 | - | TGTGCCAGCAGTTTGCCGGCGGGAGGGGGGGATGAGCAGTTCTTC | CASSLPAGGGDEQFF
16 | TRBD2 | TRBJ2-5 | TRBV19 | - | TGTGCCAGTAGTATAATGCGAGCGGGAGGGCAAGAGACCCAGTACTTC | CASSIMRAGGQETQYF
15 | - | TRBJ2-1 | TRBV29-1 | few | TGCAGCGTTGAAGATCGGGCCGGACCCTACAATGAGCAGTTCTTC | CSVEDRAGPYNEQFF
15 | - | TRBJ2-7 | TRBV7-8 | - | TGTGCCAGCAGCTTAGATTTAGCGGACGACTACGAGCAGTACTTC | CASSLDLADDYEQYF
15 | TRBD1 | TRBJ2-5 | TRBV6-6 | - | TGTGCCAGCAGGCCGGGACAGGGGAGTTTAGAGACCCAGTACTTC | CASRPGQGSLETQYF
13 | - | TRBJ2-3 | TRBV9 | - | TGTGCCAGCAGTAAGGGGATTTTAGATACGCAGTATTTT | CASSKGILDTQYF
13 | - | TRBJ1-2 | TRBV29-1 | few | TGCAGCGTTGAAAAGGGACTTAACTATGGCTCCACCTTC | CSVEKGLNYGSTF
11 | - | TRBJ2-2 | TRBV30 | - | TGTGCCTTGACCCTCACCGGGGAGCTGTTTTTT | CALTLTGELFF
13 | - | TRBJ2-5 | TRBV23-1 | - | TGCGCCAGCTGCCGGGGAATCCAAGAGACCCAGTACTTC | CASCRGIQETQYF
14 | TRBD2 | TRBJ2-1 | TRBV29-1 | - | TGCAGCGTTGGGGGACTAGCGGGAGACAATGAGCAGTTCTTC | CSVGGLAGDNEQFF
15 | TRBD2 | TRBJ2-1 | TRBV20-1 | - | TGCAGTGCTGCAAAGACTAGCGTAACTCGCAATCAGCAGTTCTTC | CSAAKTSVTRNQQFF
16 | - | TRBJ2-1 | TRBV19 | few | TGTGCCAGTAGTATGGACCTCCTAGGGACCTACAATGAGCAGTTCTTC | CASSMDLLGTYNEQFF
15 | - | TRBJ2-5 | TRBV7-9 | - | TGTGCCAGCAGCTTAGATCTGCGCTCTGGAGAGACCCAGTACTTC | CASSLDLRSGETQYF